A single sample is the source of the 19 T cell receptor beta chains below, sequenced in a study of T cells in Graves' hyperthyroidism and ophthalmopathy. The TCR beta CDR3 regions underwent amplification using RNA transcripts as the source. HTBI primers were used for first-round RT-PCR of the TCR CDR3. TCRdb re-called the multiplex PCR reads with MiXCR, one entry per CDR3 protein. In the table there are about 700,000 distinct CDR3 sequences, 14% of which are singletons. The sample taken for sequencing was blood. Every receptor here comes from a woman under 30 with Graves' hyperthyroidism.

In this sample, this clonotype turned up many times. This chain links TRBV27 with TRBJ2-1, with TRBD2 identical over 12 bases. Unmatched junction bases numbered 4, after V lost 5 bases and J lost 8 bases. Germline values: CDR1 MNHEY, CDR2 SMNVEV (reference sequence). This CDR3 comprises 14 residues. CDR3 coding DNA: TGTGCCAGCAGTCGACTAGCGGGAGTACATGAGCAGTTCTTC. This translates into CASSRLAGVHEQFF.

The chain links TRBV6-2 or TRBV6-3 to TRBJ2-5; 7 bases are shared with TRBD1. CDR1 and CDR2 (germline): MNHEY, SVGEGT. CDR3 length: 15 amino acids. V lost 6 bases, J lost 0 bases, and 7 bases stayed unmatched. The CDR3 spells CASRTNDRDQETQYF. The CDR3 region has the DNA TGTGCCAGCAGAACCAACGACAGGGACCAAGAGACCCAGTACTTC.

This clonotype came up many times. In DNA, the CDR3 is TGTGCCAGCAGAACAATTTTCGGGACAGAGGACGAGCAGTACTTC. It codes for CASRTIFGTEDEQYF. The chain is built from TRBV28 and TRBJ2-7; the match to TRBD1 covers 7 bases. Germline CDR1 and CDR2: MDHEN and SYDVKM. The CDR3 covers 15 residues. The V gene end was trimmed by 6 bases and the J gene end by 5 bases; junction bases not matched to a gene: 13.

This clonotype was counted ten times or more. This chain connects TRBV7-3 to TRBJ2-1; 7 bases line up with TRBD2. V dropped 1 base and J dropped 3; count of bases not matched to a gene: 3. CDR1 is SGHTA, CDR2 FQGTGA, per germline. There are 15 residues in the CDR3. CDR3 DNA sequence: TGTGCCAGCAGCTTAAGGGGGGGAGTCTACAATGAGCAGTTCTTC. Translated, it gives CASSLRGGVYNEQFF. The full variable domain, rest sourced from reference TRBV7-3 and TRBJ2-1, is GAGVSQTPSNKVTEKGKYVELRCDPISGHTALYWYRQSLGQGPEFLIYFQGTGAADDSGLPNDRFFAVRPEGSVSTLKIQRTERGDSAVYLCASSLRGGVYNEQFFGPGTRLTVL.

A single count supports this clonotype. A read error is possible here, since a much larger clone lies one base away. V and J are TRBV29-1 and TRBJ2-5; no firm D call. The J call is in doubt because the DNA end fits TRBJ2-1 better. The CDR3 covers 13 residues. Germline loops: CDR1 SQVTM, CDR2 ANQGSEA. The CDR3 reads CSVLYRAQETQFF. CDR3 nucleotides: TGCAGCGTACTTTACCGGGCTCAAGAGACCCAGTTCTTC.

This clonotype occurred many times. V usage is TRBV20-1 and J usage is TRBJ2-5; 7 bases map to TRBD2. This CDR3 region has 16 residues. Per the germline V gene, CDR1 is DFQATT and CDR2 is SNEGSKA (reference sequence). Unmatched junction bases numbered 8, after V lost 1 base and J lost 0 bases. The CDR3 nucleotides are TGCAGTGCTAGAGTCCCGGGACTACTGTACCAAGAGACCCAGTACTTC. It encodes CSARVPGLLYQETQYF.

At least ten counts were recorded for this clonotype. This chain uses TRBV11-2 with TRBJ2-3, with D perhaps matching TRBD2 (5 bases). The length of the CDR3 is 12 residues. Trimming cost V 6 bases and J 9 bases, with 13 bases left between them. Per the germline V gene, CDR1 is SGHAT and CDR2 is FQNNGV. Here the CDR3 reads CASSREEATQYF. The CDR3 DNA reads TGTGCCAGCAGTCGAGAGGAGGCCACGCAGTATTTT.

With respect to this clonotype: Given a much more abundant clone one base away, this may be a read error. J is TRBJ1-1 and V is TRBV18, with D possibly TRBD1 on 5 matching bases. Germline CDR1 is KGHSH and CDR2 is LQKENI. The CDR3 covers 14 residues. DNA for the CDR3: TGTGCCAGCTCACCCGTCGACGGGACCACTGGAGCTTTCTTT. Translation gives CASSPVDGTTGAFF.

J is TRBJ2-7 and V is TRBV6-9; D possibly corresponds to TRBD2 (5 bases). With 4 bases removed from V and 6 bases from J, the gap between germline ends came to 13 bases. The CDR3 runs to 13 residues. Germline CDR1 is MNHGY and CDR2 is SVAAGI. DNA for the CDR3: TGTGCCAGCAGTTCTCATCGGGGAGTCGAGCAGTACTTC. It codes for CASSSHRGVEQYF.

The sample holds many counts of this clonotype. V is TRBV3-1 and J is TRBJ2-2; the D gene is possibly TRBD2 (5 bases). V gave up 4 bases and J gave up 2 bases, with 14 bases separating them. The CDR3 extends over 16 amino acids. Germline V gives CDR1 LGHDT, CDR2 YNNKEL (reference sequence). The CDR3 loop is CASSPYVGANTGELFF. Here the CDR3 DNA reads TGTGCCAGCAGCCCCTATGTGGGAGCTAACACCGGGGAGCTGTTTTTT.

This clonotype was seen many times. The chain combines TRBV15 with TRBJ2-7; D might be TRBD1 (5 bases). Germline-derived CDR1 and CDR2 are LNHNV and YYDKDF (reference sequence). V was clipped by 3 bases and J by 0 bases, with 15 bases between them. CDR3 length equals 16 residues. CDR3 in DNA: TGTGCCACCAGCAGTCGGCCACAGGTAAGCTCCTACGAGCAGTACTTC. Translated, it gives CATSSRPQVSSYEQYF.

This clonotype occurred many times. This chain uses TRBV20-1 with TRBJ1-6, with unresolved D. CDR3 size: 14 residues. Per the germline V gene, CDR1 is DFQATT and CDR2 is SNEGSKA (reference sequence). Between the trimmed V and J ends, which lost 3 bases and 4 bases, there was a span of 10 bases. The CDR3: CSASGQDYNSPLHF. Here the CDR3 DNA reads TGCAGTGCTAGTGGGCAGGATTATAATTCACCCCTCCACTTT.

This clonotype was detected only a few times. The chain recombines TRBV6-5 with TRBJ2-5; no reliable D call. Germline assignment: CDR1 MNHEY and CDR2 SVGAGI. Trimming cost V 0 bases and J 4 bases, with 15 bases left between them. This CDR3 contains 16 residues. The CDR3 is CASSYSQRTVLETQYF. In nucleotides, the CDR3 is TGTGCCAGCAGTTACTCGCAAAGGACGGTTCTAGAGACCCAGTACTTC.

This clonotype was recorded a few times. CDR3 coding DNA: TGTGCCAGCAGCCAAGAGGAATGGAGTCAGCCCCAGCATTTT. This translates into CASSQEEWSQPQHF. J is TRBJ1-5 and V is TRBV4-2; D not resolved. The ends were cut back, 0 bases at V and 6 bases at J, with 9 bases in the middle. The CDR3 is made up of 14 amino acids. Germline-derived CDR1 and CDR2 are LGHNA and YNFKEQ.

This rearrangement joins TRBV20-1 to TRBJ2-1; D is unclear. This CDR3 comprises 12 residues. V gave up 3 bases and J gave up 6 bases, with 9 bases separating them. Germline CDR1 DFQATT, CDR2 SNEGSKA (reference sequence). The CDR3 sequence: CSARDPLNEQFF. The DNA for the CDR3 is TGCAGTGCTAGGGATCCCCTCAATGAGCAGTTCTTC.

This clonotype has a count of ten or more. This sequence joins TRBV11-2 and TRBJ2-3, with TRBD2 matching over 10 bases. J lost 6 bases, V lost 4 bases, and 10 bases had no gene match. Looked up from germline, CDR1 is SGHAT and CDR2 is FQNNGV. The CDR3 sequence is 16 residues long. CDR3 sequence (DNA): TGTGCCAGCAGCTCCCCCTCACTAGCGGGATCCGATACGCAGTATTTT. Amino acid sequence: CASSSPSLAGSDTQYF.

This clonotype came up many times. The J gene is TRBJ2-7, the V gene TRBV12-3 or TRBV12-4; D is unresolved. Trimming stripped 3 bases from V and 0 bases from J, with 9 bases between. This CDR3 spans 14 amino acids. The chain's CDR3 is CASSFRASSYEQYF. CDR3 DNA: TGTGCCAGCAGTTTTAGGGCCAGCTCCTACGAGCAGTACTTC.

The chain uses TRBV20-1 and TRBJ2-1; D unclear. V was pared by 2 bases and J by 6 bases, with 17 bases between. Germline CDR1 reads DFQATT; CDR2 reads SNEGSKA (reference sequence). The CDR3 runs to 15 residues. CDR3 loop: CSARHPTLWGNEQFF. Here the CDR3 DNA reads TGCAGTGCTAGACACCCGACGCTATGGGGCAATGAGCAGTTCTTC.

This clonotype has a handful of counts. CDR3 sequence: CASSPPLVADSYNEQFF. The CDR3 region has the DNA TGCGCCAGCAGCCCTCCGTTAGTAGCGGACTCCTACAATGAGCAGTTCTTC. The chain combines TRBV5-1 with TRBJ2-1; TRBD2 might be the D (6 bases). Looked up from germline, CDR1 is SGHRS and CDR2 is YFSETQ. The CDR3 sequence is 17 residues long. V dropped 4 bases and J dropped 0 bases, with 17 bases sitting between them.